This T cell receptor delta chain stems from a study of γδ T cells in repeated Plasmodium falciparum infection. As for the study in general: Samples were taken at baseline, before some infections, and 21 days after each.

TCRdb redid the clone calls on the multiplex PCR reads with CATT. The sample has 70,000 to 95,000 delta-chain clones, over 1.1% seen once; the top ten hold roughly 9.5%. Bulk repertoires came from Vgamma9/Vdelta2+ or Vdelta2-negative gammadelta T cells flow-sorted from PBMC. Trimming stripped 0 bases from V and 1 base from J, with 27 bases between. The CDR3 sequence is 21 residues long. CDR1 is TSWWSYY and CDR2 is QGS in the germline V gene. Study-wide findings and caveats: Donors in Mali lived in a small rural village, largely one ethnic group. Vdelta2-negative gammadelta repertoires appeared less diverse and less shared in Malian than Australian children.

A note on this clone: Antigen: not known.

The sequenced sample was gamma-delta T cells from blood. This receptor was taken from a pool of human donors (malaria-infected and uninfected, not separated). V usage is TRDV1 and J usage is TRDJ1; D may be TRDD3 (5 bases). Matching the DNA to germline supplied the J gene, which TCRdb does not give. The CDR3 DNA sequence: TGTGCTCTTGGGGAACTCCTCCGGCATTGGTGTGCCCGCGGGGGCACCGATAAACTCATCTTT. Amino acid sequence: CALGELLRHWCARGGTDKLIF.